Presented here are 27 T cell receptor beta chains from one specimen sequenced in a study of T cell responses to AZD1222 COVID-19 vaccine. Data came from immunoSEQ multiplex PCR; TCRdb stores just in-frame clones and leaves some out. The repertoire holds 100,000 or so clones, 86% seen once, with less than 6% in the top ten. Sequences were derived from peripheral blood, sampled on day 0 of AZD1222 vaccination. These receptors all come from an adult in good health.

The V and J genes are TRBV7-8 and TRBJ2-3, with D possibly being TRBD1 (5 bases). With 5 bases removed from V and 10 bases from J, the gap between germline ends came to 13 bases. The CDR3 length is 12 residues. Germline assignment: CDR1 SGHVS and CDR2 FQNEAQ. In DNA, the CDR3 is TGTGCCAGCAGCCCTGCTTTGGGGCCGCAGTATTTT. This codes for CASSPALGPQYF. Variable domain in full (rest from reference TRBV7-8 and TRBJ2-3): GAGVSQSPRYKVAKRGQDVALRCDPISGHVSLFWYQQALGQGPEFLTYFQNEAQLDKSGLPSDRFFAERPEGSVSTLKIQRTQQEDSAVYLCASSPALGPQYFGPGTRLTVL.

V and J are TRBV5-5 and TRBJ2-1; a weak D match, TRBD2 (6 bases). V lost 5 bases and J 4 bases, leaving 13 bases between the germline ends. This CDR3 has 14 amino acids. The germline gives CDR1 SGHKS, CDR2 YYEKEE (reference sequence). In DNA form, the CDR3 reads TGTGCCAGCAGTTCGGAGGGCCTTTACAATGAGCAGTTCTTC. As protein: CASSSEGLYNEQFF.

This clone is a singleton in its sample. The chain couples TRBV24-1 to TRBJ1-4; 7 bases are shared with TRBD1. J lost 7 bases, V lost 3 bases, and 7 bases had no gene match. The CDR3 extends over 15 amino acids. Germline V gene sequence: CDR1 KGHDR, CDR2 SFDVKD. The CDR3, as DNA: TGTGCCACCAGTGATCCCCGGGACAGTGGTGAAAAACTGTTTTTT. It translates to CATSDPRDSGEKLFF.

The J gene is TRBJ1-5, the V gene TRBV19, with D possibly being TRBD1 (5 bases). Germline assignment: CDR1 LNHDA and CDR2 SQIVND (reference sequence). This CDR3 is 15 amino acids long. V lost 6 bases, J lost 0 bases, and 12 bases lay in between. Here the CDR3 DNA reads TGTGCCAGTAGCTCCTTCGACAGTAGCAATCAGCCCCAGCATTTT. It is translated as CASSSFDSSNQPQHF.

V is TRBV6-2 or TRBV6-3 and J is TRBJ2-7; D uncertain. The CDR3 is 15 amino acids. Trimming removed 5 bases at V and 1 base at J, with 15 bases between. Germline CDR1 MNHEY, CDR2 SVGEGT. The CDR3 sequence: CASSLRMILSYEQYF. The CDR3 nucleotides read TGTGCCAGCAGTCTAAGGATGATCCTGTCCTACGAGCAGTACTTC.

The J gene is TRBJ2-7, the V gene TRBV7-2, with 14 bases aligning to TRBD2. V lost 5 bases and J lost 5; bases outside the gene matches: 11. The CDR3 has 17 residues. Per the germline V gene, CDR1 is SGHTA and CDR2 is FQGNSA. Written as DNA, the CDR3 is TGTGCCAGCAGCCAGGGACTAGCGGGAGCCCTCGGGAACGAGCAGTACTTC. It is translated as CASSQGLAGALGNEQYF. Combining the CDR3 with reference TRBV7-2 and TRBJ2-7 gives the whole variable domain GAGVSQSPSNKVTEKGKDVELRCDPISGHTALYWYRQSLGQGLEFLIYFQGNSAPDKSGLPSDRFSAERTGGSVSTLTIQRTQQEDSAVYLCASSQGLAGALGNEQYFGPGTRLTVT.

This chain uses TRBV21-1 with TRBJ2-2; the D call TRBD2 from the table was never checked on the DNA. TRBV21-1 is annotated as a pseudogene. The CDR3 extends over 14 amino acids. This CDR3 is CASSNFGNGGELFF. The CDR3 DNA is TGTGCCAGCAGCAACTTCGGGAACGGCGGGGAGCTGTTTTTT.

This rearrangement joins TRBV6-6 to TRBJ2-2, with a weak D call TRBD1 (5 bases). This CDR3 has 18 residues. Trimming left V 5 bases short and J 4 bases short, with 23 bases between. Germline CDR1 is MNHNY and CDR2 is SVGAGI (reference sequence). For the CDR3, the DNA is TGTGCCAGCAGTCCTAGGGCCCAGGGCCTCGTGAGCACCGGGGAGCTGTTTTTT. It translates to CASSPRAQGLVSTGELFF.

As for this clone: This may come from a read error, since a much larger clone is one base off. The J gene is TRBJ1-1, the V gene TRBV16, with D unclear. Germline loops: CDR1 KGHSY, CDR2 FQNENV. The CDR3 runs to 13 residues. V was pared by 0 bases and J by 1 base, with 3 bases between. The DNA for the CDR3 is TGTGCCAGCAGCCAATCGGGGAACACTGAAGCTTTCTTT. It is translated as CASSQSGNTEAFF.

Here the CDR3 reads CASSQAHEQFF. The CDR3 region has the DNA TGTGCCAGCAGCCAAGCGCATGAGCAGTTCTTC. The gene calls are TRBV3-1 (or the pseudogene TRBV3-2) and TRBJ2-1; D is unresolved. The CDR3 consists of 11 residues. V was shortened by 1 base and J by 8 bases, with 3 bases between the two germline ends. Germline V CDR1 and CDR2: LGHDT, YNNKEL (reference sequence).

The table lists this clone with a count of one. The gene calls are TRBV7-9 and TRBJ1-3; D is unclear. CDR1 is SEHNR and CDR2 is FQNEAQ in the germline V gene (reference sequence). V lost 1 base, J lost 0 bases, and 4 bases lay in between. The CDR3 extends over 14 amino acids. CDR3 nucleotides: TGTGCCAGCAGCTTAGGGGTCTCTGGAAACACCATATATTTT. Translating it yields CASSLGVSGNTIYF. The entire variable domain, with the rest obtained from reference TRBV7-9 and TRBJ1-3, is as follows: DTGVSQNPRHKITKRGQNVTFRCDPISEHNRLYWYRQTLGQGPEFLTYFQNEAQLEKSRLLSDRFSAERPKGSFSTLEIQRTEQGDSAMYLCASSLGVSGNTIYFGEGSWLTVV.

The rearrangement uses TRBV6-1 and TRBJ1-1; 7 bases map to TRBD1. The CDR3 consists of 13 residues. The V gene's germline CDR1 is MNHNS and CDR2 SASEGT. V shed 3 bases and J 5 bases; nucleotides not matched to a gene: 3. The CDR3 region is CASSDRGYTEAFF. Here the CDR3 DNA reads TGTGCCAGCAGTGACAGGGGGTATACTGAAGCTTTCTTT.

This rearrangement joins TRBV24-1 to TRBJ1-1, with TRBD1 identical over 8 bases. Trimming cost V 5 bases and J 5 bases; bases outside gene matches: 9. The CDR3 runs 15 residues. Per germline, CDR1 KGHDR and CDR2 SFDVKD. CDR3 bases: TGTGCCACCAGTGGTCCTGGACAGGGAGGAACTGAAGCTTTCTTT. It codes for CATSGPGQGGTEAFF.

The chain recombines TRBV11-3 with TRBJ2-2; D may be TRBD1 (6 bases). The CDR3 sequence is 14 residues long. The V gene lost 5 bases and the J gene lost 1 base, with 8 bases spanning the gap. CDR1 is SGHNT, CDR2 YENEEA, per germline. Here the CDR3 reads CASSPGVNTGELFF. The CDR3 DNA reads TGTGCCAGCAGCCCAGGGGTGAACACCGGGGAGCTGTTTTTT.

J is TRBJ1-3 and V is TRBV4-3, with D possibly TRBD1 on 5 matching bases. This CDR3 is 21 amino acids long. V gave up 1 base and J gave up 2 bases, with 27 bases separating them. Germline CDR1 and CDR2: LGHNA and YSLEER. CDR3 nucleotides: TGCGCCAGCAGCCAAGTGGGGGTTGGGAGACAGACCTACTTACCTGGAAACACCATATATTTT. It is translated as CASSQVGVGRQTYLPGNTIYF.

This chain connects TRBV4-3 to TRBJ2-1, with D tentatively TRBD2 (5 bases). The CDR3 length is 16 residues. Germline-derived CDR1 and CDR2 are LGHNA and YSLEER. Between the trimmed V and J ends, which lost 0 bases and 3 bases, there was a span of 12 bases. The CDR3: CASSQDRGPIYNEQFF. The CDR3, as DNA: TGCGCCAGCAGCCAAGATCGAGGGCCTATCTACAATGAGCAGTTCTTC.

V and J are TRBV19 and TRBJ1-1; no definite D call. This CDR3 spans 14 amino acids. The V end lost 2 bases, the J end lost 5 bases, and 12 bases lay between the germline ends. Germline CDR1 and CDR2: LNHDA and SQIVND (reference sequence). CDR3 protein: CASSIRSEWTEAFF. The DNA for the CDR3 is TGTGCCAGTAGTATACGGTCAGAATGGACTGAAGCTTTCTTT.

The chain is built from TRBV5-6 and TRBJ2-7, with D tentatively TRBD1 (6 bases). Germline CDR1 reads SGHDT; CDR2 reads YYEEEE. The CDR3 contains 15 residues. V was shortened by 1 base and J by 1 base, with 12 bases between the two germline ends. The CDR3 reads CASSLYRDPSYEQYF. CDR3 DNA: TGTGCCAGCAGCTTGTACAGGGACCCTTCCTACGAGCAGTACTTC. The full variable domain, with the rest looked up from reference TRBV5-6 and TRBJ2-7, is DAGVTQSPTHLIKTRGQQVTLRCSPKSGHDTVSWYQQALGQGPQFIFQYYEEEERQRGNFPDRFSGHQFPNYSSELNVNALLLGDSALYLCASSLYRDPSYEQYFGPGTRLTVT.

The rearrangement uses TRBV3-1 (or the pseudogene TRBV3-2) and TRBJ2-4; the D is unclear. The germline V gene has CDR1 LGHDT and CDR2 YNNKEL (reference sequence). CDR3 size: 17 residues. The V gene lost 2 bases and the J gene lost 0 bases, with 14 bases spanning the gap. This CDR3 is CASSQYERLLAKNIQYF. DNA for the CDR3: TGTGCCAGCAGCCAATACGAGCGCTTACTAGCCAAAAACATTCAGTACTTC.

This chain links TRBV29-1 with TRBJ2-1, with 8 nucleotides matching TRBD1. Germline assignment: CDR1 SQVTM and CDR2 ANQGSEA. CDR3 length: 14 residues. Trimming cost V 2 bases and J 10 bases; bases outside gene matches: 10. DNA for the CDR3: TGCAGCGTTGAAATAATTCAGGGGGCTCAAGAGCAGTTCTTC. It codes for CSVEIIQGAQEQFF.

The CDR3 nucleotides read TGTGCCAGCAGTTACTCGTCTCGACTACTCACCGGGGAGCTGTTTTTT. It is translated as CASSYSSRLLTGELFF. V gene TRBV6-2 or TRBV6-3 combines with J gene TRBJ2-2; D may be TRBD2 (5 bases). CDR1 is MNHEY and CDR2 is SVGEGT in the germline V gene. The CDR3 has 16 residues. Between the trimmed V and J ends, which lost 0 bases and 4 bases, there was a span of 12 bases.

This rearrangement joins TRBV3-1 (or the pseudogene TRBV3-2) to TRBJ2-1, with 9 bases that match TRBD1. Germline trimming cut 4 bases from V and 5 bases from J; bases unmatched to any gene: 3. This CDR3 contains 14 residues. Germline V gene lookup returns CDR1 LGHDT and CDR2 YNNKEL (reference sequence). The CDR3 nucleotides are TGTGCCAGCAGCCGGGACAGGGATCACAATGAGCAGTTCTTC. Translating it yields CASSRDRDHNEQFF.

The chain combines TRBV15 with TRBJ2-1; the match to TRBD2 covers 14 bases. The V and J ends lost 3 bases and 3 bases, in that order; junction bases with no gene match: 10. The CDR3 is 19 amino acids. The V gene's germline CDR1 is LNHNV and CDR2 YYDKDF (reference sequence). The CDR3 protein is CATSSPPGLAGVGYNEQFF. The CDR3, as DNA: TGTGCCACCAGCAGCCCCCCGGGACTAGCGGGAGTCGGCTACAATGAGCAGTTCTTC. Full variable domain (rest looked up from reference TRBV15 and TRBJ2-1): DAMVIQNPRYQVTQFGKPVTLSCSQTLNHNVMYWYQQKSSQAPKLLFHYYDKDFNNEADTPDNFQSRRPNTSFCFLDIRSPGLGDTAMYLCATSSPPGLAGVGYNEQFFGPGTRLTVL.

The rearrangement uses TRBV7-3 and TRBJ2-7; 10 bases map to TRBD2. Germline CDR1 SGHTA, CDR2 FQGTGA. The V gene end was trimmed by 2 bases and the J gene end by 0 bases; junction bases not matched to a gene: 4. The CDR3 sequence is 16 residues long. This CDR3 is CASSLGTSASSYEQYF. In nucleotides, the CDR3 is TGTGCCAGCAGCTTAGGGACTAGCGCCAGCTCCTACGAGCAGTACTTC.

This rearrangement joins TRBV7-2 to TRBJ1-6, with D possibly being TRBD1 (6 bases). The CDR3 loop spans 15 amino acids. Deletions cut 0 bases from V and 10 bases from J, with 13 bases between. Germline assignment: CDR1 SGHTA and CDR2 FQGNSA. CDR3 in DNA: TGTGCCAGCAGCTTAGCGGGGGGCCTGGGATCACCCCTCCACTTT. Its protein product is CASSLAGGLGSPLHF.

This clone was observed a single time. V and J are TRBV6-2 or TRBV6-3 and TRBJ2-1; no clear D. CDR1 is MNHEY, CDR2 SVGEGT, per germline. The V end lost 5 bases, the J end lost 8 bases, and 25 bases lay between the germline ends. The CDR3 has 17 residues. The DNA of the CDR3 is TGTGCCAGCAGTAACGCGGCCCTCGTACGGTACGCGGATGAGCAGTTCTTC. Translated: CASSNAALVRYADEQFF.

The V call is TRBV5-6, the J call TRBJ2-1, with 9 positions matching TRBD2. J lost 4 bases, V lost 4 bases, and 6 bases had no gene match. Germline V gene lookup returns CDR1 SGHDT and CDR2 YYEEEE. This CDR3 has 15 residues. Written as DNA, the CDR3 is TGTGCCAGCAGCCAAGGACTAGCGAGATACAATGAGCAGTTCTTC. Protein sequence: CASSQGLARYNEQFF.